These T cell receptor beta chains were read from a single sample in a study of shared clonotypes between healthy human individuals. Sequenced by immunoSEQ multiplex PCR; TCRdb stores in-frame clones only, minus some. The sample holds around 600,000 clones, roughly 97% seen once. Source material: naive CD4+ T cells sorted from blood. Every receptor here comes from a young woman in good health. Both conserved end residues are part of each CDR3. The D gene is left open where the match is weak. Only some rows state a clone size, as once, few, many or a class for expanded clones.

D gene	V gene	clone size	J gene	CDR3 DNA	CDR3 protein
.	TRBV6-1	.	TRBJ2-7	TGTGCCAGCACCCCGGGTATGGCGGGTACCTACGAGCAGTACTTC	CASTPGMAGTYEQYF
TRBD2	TRBV18	.	TRBJ2-5	TGTGCCAGCTCACCAGGAGCGCCTAGCGGGACTCAGACCCAGTACTTC	CASSPGAPSGTQTQYF
.	TRBV2	.	TRBJ1-1	TGTGCCAGCAGTGACTTAGGGGAAACTGAAGCTTTCTTT	CASSDLGETEAFF
TRBD2	TRBV10-1	.	TRBJ2-2	TGCGCCAGCAAGCCGGGGGGTTCGAACACCGGGGAGCTGTTTTTT	CASKPGGSNTGELFF
TRBD1	TRBV14	.	TRBJ2-2	TGTGCCAGCAGCCAAACATGGGGGACAGAGAACACCGGGGAGCTGTTTTTT	CASSQTWGTENTGELFF
TRBD1	TRBV19	.	TRBJ1-2	TGTGCCAGTACCACGGGGACAGGGGGCCTTGGCTACACCTTC	CASTTGTGGLGYTF
.	TRBV30	.	TRBJ1-1	TGTGCCTGGAGTGTACCAGGGCCACCTTCGGGGGCTTTCTTT	CAWSVPGPPSGAFF
TRBD2	TRBV30	.	TRBJ2-7	TGTGCCTGGAGCGTTAGCGGGAGCCGCGAGCAGTACTTC	CAWSVSGSREQYF
.	TRBV5-1	.	TRBJ1-6	TGCGCCAGCCCAAAAGATAATTCACCCCTCCACTTT	CASPKDNSPLHF
.	TRBV23-1	.	TRBJ2-7	TGCGCCAAAGACAGGAGGTACGAGCAGTACTTC	CAKDRRYEQYF
TRBD2	TRBV29-1	.	TRBJ2-3	TGCAGCGTTGGGACTAGCGCCGGGGTAGATACGCAGTATTTT	CSVGTSAGVDTQYF
TRBD1	TRBV7-7	.	TRBJ2-5	TGTGCCAGCAGCTTAGTAGGAGGGGTCAGGGGGCTCGGGACCCAGTACTTC	CASSLVGGVRGLGTQYF
TRBD1	TRBV4-1	.	TRBJ2-6	TGCGCCAGCAGCCCGCCGGGACAGGGACCTAGGACTGGGGCCAACGTCCTGACTTTC	CASSPPGQGPRTGANVLTF
TRBD2	TRBV4-1	.	TRBJ2-2	TGCGCCAGCAGCCATATGATCGGGCGGGAGGGCCTGAACGGGGAGCTGTTTTTT	CASSHMIGREGLNGELFF
TRBD2	TRBV9	.	TRBJ2-3	TGTGCCAGCAGCGTAGCTAGCGGGAGGGCCCCCCGCACAGATACGCAGTATTTT	CASSVASGRAPRTDTQYF
.	TRBV28	.	TRBJ2-3	TGTGCCAGCACCAAGGGAGGACTGCATCGTGGTACGCAGTATTTT	CASTKGGLHRGTQYF
.	TRBV9	.	TRBJ2-3	TGTGCCAGCAGCGTCTCGACCTTTTCGGGCACAGATACGCAGTATTTT	CASSVSTFSGTDTQYF
.	TRBV6-6	.	TRBJ1-4	TGTGCCAGCACCCCCGCACCACAGGGCTGGGATGAAAAACTGTTTTTT	CASTPAPQGWDEKLFF
TRBD1	TRBV6-1	.	TRBJ1-5	TGTGCCAGCAGTGAATTGGGGGGGACAGGCCTCAATCAGCCCCAGCATTTT	CASSELGGTGLNQPQHF
.	TRBV2	.	TRBJ2-7	TGTGCCAGCAGTGACCAGCTTACCTACGAGCAGTACTTC	CASSDQLTYEQYF
TRBD1	TRBV28	once	TRBJ2-7	TGTGCCAGCACCCCAGGGGGTACCTACGAGCAGTACTTC	CASTPGGTYEQYF
.	TRBV6-1	.	TRBJ1-1	TGTGCCAGCAGCGCACAGGGGAACACTGAAGCTTTCTTT	CASSAQGNTEAFF
.	TRBV28	once	TRBJ1-5	TGTGCCAGCAGCCCCGGACGGTATAGCAATCAGCCCCAGCATTTT	CASSPGRYSNQPQHF
TRBD2	TRBV19	once	TRBJ2-1	TGTGCCAGTAGTATTGATCGACTAGCGGATGACAATGAGCAGTTCTTC	CASSIDRLADDNEQFF
TRBD1	TRBV5-1	.	TRBJ2-5	TGCGCCAGCAGCATACTTACCGGGACAGAAGAAGAGACCCAGTACTTC	CASSILTGTEEETQYF
.	TRBV6-1	.	TRBJ2-7	TGTGCCAGCAGTGGGGCGACTGTGAACTCCTACGAGCAGTACTTC	CASSGATVNSYEQYF
.	TRBV5-4	.	TRBJ2-1	TGTGCCAGCAGCTCCGGACTGGCCTACAATGAGCAGTTCTTC	CASSSGLAYNEQFF
.	TRBV19	.	TRBJ1-1	TGTGCCAGTAGTATAGTCAGTGGCCGGACTGAAGCTTTCTTT	CASSIVSGRTEAFF
TRBD1	TRBV25-1	.	TRBJ1-5	TGTGCCAGCAGTGGACTTACAGGGGTCGGACAGCCCCAGCATTTT	CASSGLTGVGQPQHF
TRBD2	TRBV27	.	TRBJ2-1	TGTGCCAGCAGTCTCCATAGCGGGAGCTCCTACAATGAGCAGTTCTTC	CASSLHSGSSYNEQFF
.	TRBV10-1	.	TRBJ2-2	TGCGCCAGCAGTACAGGGATCATAGCGAACACCGGGGAGCTGTTTTTT	CASSTGIIANTGELFF
TRBD2	TRBV5-4	.	TRBJ2-7	TGTGCCAGCAGAATAAAGGGAGGGAGTCTCTACGAGCAGTACTTC	CASRIKGGSLYEQYF
TRBD2	TRBV5-6	.	TRBJ2-3	TGTGCCAGCAGCATCCTAGCGGGAGGTACAGATACGCAGTATTTT	CASSILAGGTDTQYF
TRBD2	TRBV9	.	TRBJ2-3	TGTGCCAGCAGCGCCGGACTAGCGGGAGGAAAATTGACAGATACGCAGTATTTT	CASSAGLAGGKLTDTQYF
.	TRBV28	.	TRBJ2-3	TGTGCCAGCAACAGGGAAGATACGCAGTATTTT	CASNREDTQYF
.	TRBV2	.	TRBJ1-5	TGTGCCAGCAGTGAAGGGTTAGGTGCAGTTCAGCCCCAGCATTTT	CASSEGLGAVQPQHF
.	TRBV2	.	TRBJ2-3	TGTGCCAGCTTGGAGCGCCTTAGCACAGATACGCAGTATTTT	CASLERLSTDTQYF
.	TRBV19	.	TRBJ2-7	TGTGCCAGTAGTCATGGGAGACAGGCGCTTGGCGAGCAGTACTTC	CASSHGRQALGEQYF
TRBD1	TRBV19	.	TRBJ1-1	TGTGCCAGTAGTTCAAGAGGACAGGGGGGAGTGAACACTGAAGCTTTCTTT	CASSSRGQGGVNTEAFF
TRBD2	TRBV4-2	.	TRBJ2-1	TGTGCCAGCAGCCAACCCCTTCCCCTAGCGGGAGGCCACAATGAGCAGTTCTTC	CASSQPLPLAGGHNEQFF
TRBD1	TRBV7-9	.	TRBJ2-6	TGTGCCAGCAGCTCCGGACAGGGCACTGGGGCCAACGTCCTGACTTTC	CASSSGQGTGANVLTF
TRBD2	TRBV5-5	once	TRBJ2-1	TGTGCCAGCAGCTTGTCTGGCGGGAGCAACAATGAGCAGTTCTTC	CASSLSGGSNNEQFF
.	TRBV5-1	.	TRBJ2-7	TGCGCCAGCAGCTTGGTAGGGACACTGTCACGCCACGAGCAGTACTTC	CASSLVGTLSRHEQYF
TRBD1	TRBV19	.	TRBJ2-1	TGTGCCAGCAGCGAACAGGGGATTGGTGAGCAGTTCTTC	CASSEQGIGEQFF
.	TRBV6-5	.	TRBJ1-4	TGTGCCAGCAGGCCTCTAAAAACTAATGAAAAACTGTTTTTT	CASRPLKTNEKLFF
.	TRBV5-1	.	TRBJ2-1	TGCGCCAGCAGCTTCGAGCGGTCTTTAACCTACAATGAGCAGTTCTTC	CASSFERSLTYNEQFF
TRBD2	TRBV4-2	.	TRBJ2-1	TGTGCCAGCAGCCACGGGACTAGCGGGCGATACAATGAGCAGTTCTTC	CASSHGTSGRYNEQFF
TRBD2	TRBV4-2	.	TRBJ2-2	TGTGCCAGCAGCCAAGTCCCTAGCGGGTCCACCGGGGAGCTGTTTTTT	CASSQVPSGSTGELFF
TRBD1	TRBV7-8	.	TRBJ1-5	TGTGCCAGCAGCTTAGGTTGGGACAGCCTCAGGCATTTT	CASSLGWDSLRHF
TRBD1	TRBV5-5	.	TRBJ1-4	TGTGCCAGCAGCATGGACAGGGAAAAACTGTTTTTT	CASSMDREKLFF
TRBD1	TRBV19	.	TRBJ2-5	TGTGCCACCGGACAGGTTGGGGGCCACCAAGAGACCCAGTACTTC	CATGQVGGHQETQYF
.	TRBV7-9	.	TRBJ1-5	TGTGCCAGCAGCTTAGTACGAGCGGGTTATAGCAATCAGCCCCAGCATTTT	CASSLVRAGYSNQPQHF
.	TRBV6-1	.	TRBJ1-2	TGTGCCAGCAGTGAAGGGCTGGGAGGCTATGGCTACACCTTC	CASSEGLGGYGYTF
.	TRBV7-9	.	TRBJ2-3	TGTGCCCTGGGGGCTAGTGTCCCAGATACGCAGTATTTT	CALGASVPDTQYF
.	TRBV27	.	TRBJ1-3	TGTGCCAGCAGTCGATCGGCAGGAAACACCATATATTTT	CASSRSAGNTIYF
.	TRBV9	.	TRBJ2-5	TGTGCCAGCAGCGTAGAAGCAGGGCAGGAGACCCAGTACTTC	CASSVEAGQETQYF
.	TRBV11-1	.	TRBJ2-7	TGTGCCAGCAGCACCAAACACAGGATCCCCGGCGAGCAGTACTTC	CASSTKHRIPGEQYF
.	TRBV6-5	.	TRBJ2-1	TGTGCCAGCAGTTATAACGGAAATGAGCAGTTCTTC	CASSYNGNEQFF
.	TRBV28	.	TRBJ1-2	TGTGCCAGCAGTCCCTCCTACCACCCCTATGGCTACACCTTC	CASSPSYHPYGYTF
.	TRBV2	.	TRBJ2-5	TGTGCCCCAAGTGGGGGGGCTAGACGGGAGACCCAGTACTTC	CAPSGGARRETQYF